The clone carrying this TCR beta chain was detected only once. Antigen unknown. Selected positively for CCR7 and CD45RO-negative, naive CD8 cells excluded terminally differentiated effector memory CD45RA+ cells. The protocol was immunoSEQ multiplex PCR, while the TCRdb copy is restricted to in-frame clones and leaves out a portion. The sample contains around 1.9 million clones, 93% of which appear only once. The data derive from a study of shared clonotypes between healthy human individuals. Overall study findings and caveats: The small donor group covered limited genetic and exposure diversity.

The CDR3 is 14 amino acids. Trimming removed 0 bases at V and 3 bases at J, with 12 bases between. CDR1 and CDR2 (germline): GTSNPN, SVGIG (reference sequence). The chain uses TRBV30 and TRBJ2-7; D possibly corresponds to TRBD1 (5 bases). The sequencing sample was made of naive CD8+ T cells from PBMCs. The TCR sequence derives from a man between 18 and 35 years old in good health. Some clones in this sample may be carry-over from other donors' samples. The CDR3 bases are TGTGCCTGGAGTGTACCACAGGCATACTACGAGCAGTACTTC. As protein: CAWSVPQAYYEQYF.